The clone carrying this T cell receptor beta chain has only one observation. The V gene lost 3 bases and the J gene lost 4 bases, with 12 bases spanning the gap. This CDR3 comprises 14 residues. The germline gives CDR1 SNHLY, CDR2 FYNNEI. This specimen comes from a study of control samples from healthy donors and cancer patients. This table comes from immunoSEQ multiplex PCR, and its TCRdb copy is limited to in-frame clones, with some not included. The data hold about 130,000 clones, with roughly 92% observed a single time. V gene TRBV2 combines with J gene TRBJ1-1; D is uncertain. The specimen was blood. The TCR comes from a man younger than 35 in good health. CDR3 amino acids: CASSDVGFSTEAFF. CDR3 DNA sequence: TGTGCCAGCAGTGATGTGGGGTTTAGCACTGAAGCTTTCTTT.